This is a list of T cell receptor beta chains from one sample in a study of blood T cells in healthy people across ages. TCRdb recomputed calls from the 5' RACE reads with MiXCR, one row per CDR3 protein. The table records roughly 680,000 distinct CDR3 sequences, roughly 50% of them present only once. The sample taken for sequencing was blood. These receptors all come from a woman aged 60 to 75 in good health. CDR3s leave out the opening cysteine and the closing phenylalanine or tryptophan. Fields, in order: V gene, J gene, D gene, CDR3 protein. D genes are given only for firm matches.

TRBV7-2,TRBJ2-1,TRBD1,ASSPGTGVLNEQF
TRBV21-1,TRBJ2-5,NA,ASSTYPGGQGGQETQY
TRBV11-2,TRBJ2-5,NA,ASSRDTRTQETQY
TRBV29-1,TRBJ1-1,NA,SAQPHGNTEAF
TRBV29-1,TRBJ2-1,TRBD1,SVESGTGADYNEQF
TRBV6-6,TRBJ2-3,NA,ASSDGQTDTQY
TRBV29-1,TRBJ2-4,NA,SVEEDGRIQY
TRBV27,TRBJ1-6,NA,ASSLIRLDSPLH
TRBV5-1,TRBJ1-2,NA,ASSSTRVGSDGYT
TRBV5-6,TRBJ1-1,NA,ASSYSGDGTEAF
TRBV28,TRBJ2-7,TRBD2,ASSFSSGRAVEQY
TRBV20-1,TRBJ2-1,TRBD2,SARGGLGNEQF
TRBV6-2/TRBV6-3,NA,NA,ASLWTGTYEQY
TRBV28,TRBJ1-2,TRBD1,ASRGQGRLGYT
TRBV27,TRBJ2-5,NA,ASSLSLKGGIETQY
TRBV24-1,TRBJ2-3,TRBD2,ATSGGRVTDTQY
TRBV7-2,TRBJ2-3,NA,ASNQGRDSDTQY
TRBV7-2,TRBJ2-1,NA,ASSPPTGYNEQF
TRBV2,TRBJ2-7,NA,ASSDDSYEQY
TRBV7-2,TRBJ1-2,NA,ASSTPKTEIYGYT